Following are 14 T cell receptor beta chains from one sample sequenced in a study of T cell repertoires in cytomegalovirus infection. From the reads, TCRdb called clonotypes with MiXCR, one entry per CDR3 protein. There are about 530,000 distinct CDR3 sequences in the sample; around 27% occur only once, and approximately 13% lies in the top ten. Sequencing input: PBMCs. The receptor source for this set is a human donor in good health (CMV status not recorded). Some clones in this sample may be carry-over from other donors' samples.

The rearrangement uses TRBV19 and TRBJ1-1, with a tentative D call TRBD1 (5 bases). CDR1 is LNHDA and CDR2 is SQIVND in the germline V gene (reference sequence). With 3 bases removed from V and 1 base from J, the gap between germline ends came to 9 bases. This CDR3 is 14 amino acids long. The CDR3 loop reads CASSIAGTNTEAFF. CDR3 DNA: TGTGCCAGTAGTATCGCCGGGACGAACACTGAAGCTTTCTTT.

This sequence joins TRBV19 and TRBJ1-5, with D possibly TRBD1 on 5 matching bases. This CDR3 has 13 residues. The germline V gene encodes CDR1 LNHDA and CDR2 SQIVND (reference sequence). Trimming took 7 bases from V and 7 from J, leaving 14 bases between them. CDR3 DNA: TGTGCCAGTACCGCGGGGGGATTCCAGCCCCAGCATTTT. This gives the protein CASTAGGFQPQHF.

The chain carries TRBV24-1 and TRBJ2-1; a possible D gene is TRBD2 (5 bases). The germline V gene has CDR1 KGHDR and CDR2 SFDVKD. This CDR3 region has 13 residues. V dropped 3 bases and J dropped 5 bases, with 7 bases sitting between them. Here the CDR3 reads CATSDPGDNEQFF. CDR3 sequence (DNA): TGTGCCACCAGTGATCCCGGGGACAATGAGCAGTTCTTC.

This clonotype was picked up a small number of times. The J gene is TRBJ2-3, the V gene TRBV6-2 or TRBV6-3; TRBD2 might be the D (5 bases). The CDR3 is made up of 16 amino acids. Germline V gene sequence: CDR1 MNHEY, CDR2 SVGEGT. V was clipped by 4 bases and J by 2 bases, with 16 bases between them. The DNA for the CDR3 is TGTGCCAGCAGTTTTCACCGGGAATACAACACAGATACGCAGTATTTT. Translating gives CASSFHREYNTDTQYF.

V usage is TRBV7-2 and J usage is TRBJ1-2; D gene uncertain. V was cut by 2 bases and J by 3 bases, with 10 bases left in between. The CDR3 sequence is 14 residues long. Germline V CDR1 and CDR2: SGHTA, FQGNSA. The CDR3 loop is CASSLYAGDYGYTF. DNA for the CDR3: TGTGCCAGCAGCTTATACGCAGGAGACTATGGCTACACCTTC.

This clonotype was observed a few times. The V gene is TRBV6-1, the J gene TRBJ1-5; 9 bases line up with TRBD1. The CDR3 spans 13 residues. Losses at the gene ends were 8 bases for V and 3 bases for J; bases not matched to a gene: 2. CDR1 and CDR2 from the germline V gene are MNHNS and SASEGT. The DNA for the CDR3 is TGTGCCAGCGGGACAGGGTACAATCAGCCCCAGCATTTT. It specifies CASGTGYNQPQHF.

This clonotype was counted a few times. This rearrangement joins TRBV7-3 to TRBJ2-3; TRBD2 matches at 9 bases. V lost 6 bases to trimming and J lost 1 base; unmatched junction nucleotides: 5. Germline-derived CDR1 and CDR2 are SGHTA and FQGTGA. This CDR3 comprises 15 residues. For the CDR3, the DNA is TGTGCCAGCAGTCCTTCTAGCGGGGGCACAGATACGCAGTATTTT. Translating it yields CASSPSSGGTDTQYF.

This clonotype was detected ten times or more. J is TRBJ2-1 and V is TRBV7-2; D remains ambiguous. Germline V gives CDR1 SGHTA, CDR2 FQGNSA. This CDR3 is 15 amino acids long. Trimming shortened V by 8 bases and J by 7 bases, and 21 bases separated the two germline ends. The DNA for the CDR3 is TGTGCCAGCGGGATTATGGCCGAAAGTTGGAATGAGCAGTTCTTC. This sequence encodes CASGIMAESWNEQFF. The complete variable domain, with remaining parts taken from reference TRBV7-2 and TRBJ2-1, reads GAGVSQSPSNKVTEKGKDVELRCDPISGHTALYWYRQSLGQGLEFLIYFQGNSAPDKSGLPSDRFSAERTGGSVSTLTIQRTQQEDSAVYLCASGIMAESWNEQFFGPGTRLTVL.

V is TRBV7-8 and J is TRBJ2-1; TRBD1 aligns across 9 bases. Germline V lookup: CDR1 SGHVS, CDR2 FQNEAQ. V shed 4 bases, J shed 8 bases, and the junction held 6 bases outside the gene matches. The CDR3 runs to 14 residues. The DNA for the CDR3 is TGTGCCAGCAGCTCCCAACAGGGGGCGGATGAGCAGTTCTTC. Translation gives CASSSQQGADEQFF.

This clonotype occurred many times. The CDR3, as DNA: TGTGCCAGCAGCTTATTAGGGCAAGAGACCCAGTACTTC. Translated: CASSLLGQETQYF. The genes are TRBV12-3 or TRBV12-4 and TRBJ2-5, with D unclear. The V and J ends lost 6 bases and 2 bases respectively, with 10 bases between them. CDR3 length: 13 amino acids.

This clonotype has more than one count but fewer than ten. V gene TRBV18 combines with J gene TRBJ1-1; 8 positions agree with TRBD1. Germline loops: CDR1 KGHSH, CDR2 LQKENI. CDR3 length: 17 amino acids. J was trimmed by 1 base and V by 4 bases; bases with no gene match: 11. CDR3 loop: CASSRRSGTGSNTEAFF. In nucleotides, the CDR3 is TGTGCCAGCTCACGGCGATCCGGGACAGGATCGAACACTGAAGCTTTCTTT.

A few counts support this clonotype. V gene TRBV28 combines with J gene TRBJ1-2; no definite D call. In germline, CDR1 is MDHEN, CDR2 SYDVKM. Between the trimmed V and J ends, which lost 3 bases and 5 bases, there was a span of 22 bases. There are 17 residues in the CDR3. In DNA form, the CDR3 reads TGTGCCAGCAGTTTCCGCCCCCCTGACTCGTCTTTTTATGGCTACACCTTC. Protein sequence: CASSFRPPDSSFYGYTF.

This clonotype was seen a few times. The CDR3 DNA is TGTGCCAGCAGTCGACCCCCCACCCGCCAGGACCCTAGCTATGGCTACACCTTC. This translates into CASSRPPTRQDPSYGYTF. V is TRBV28 and J is TRBJ1-2; no firm D call. Between the trimmed V and J ends, which lost 5 bases and 4 bases, there was a span of 26 bases. The CDR3 contains 18 residues. From germline, CDR1 is MDHEN and CDR2 SYDVKM.

The chain recombines TRBV5-1 with TRBJ1-4, with D possibly TRBD1 on 6 matching bases. V shed 6 bases and J shed 5 bases, with 14 bases lying between them. The CDR3 is 14 residues long. Germline V gene lookup returns CDR1 SGHRS and CDR2 YFSETQ. The CDR3 spells CASNQGTGNEKLFF. CDR3 bases: TGCGCCAGCAATCAGGGGACGGGAAATGAAAAACTGTTTTTT.